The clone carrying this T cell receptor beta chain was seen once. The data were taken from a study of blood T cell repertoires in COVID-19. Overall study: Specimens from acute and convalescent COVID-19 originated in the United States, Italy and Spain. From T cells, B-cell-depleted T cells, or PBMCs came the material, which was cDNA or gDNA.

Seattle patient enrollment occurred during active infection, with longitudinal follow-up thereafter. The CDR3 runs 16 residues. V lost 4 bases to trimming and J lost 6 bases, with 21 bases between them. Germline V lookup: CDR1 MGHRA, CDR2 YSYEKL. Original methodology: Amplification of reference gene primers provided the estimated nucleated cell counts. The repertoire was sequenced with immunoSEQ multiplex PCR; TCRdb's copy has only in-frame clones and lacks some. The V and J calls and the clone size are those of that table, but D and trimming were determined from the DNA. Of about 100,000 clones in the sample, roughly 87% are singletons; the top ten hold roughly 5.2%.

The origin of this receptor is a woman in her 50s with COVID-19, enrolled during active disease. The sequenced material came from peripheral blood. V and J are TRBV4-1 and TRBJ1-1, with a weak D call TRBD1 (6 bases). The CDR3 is CASSPPWAGAEAEAFF. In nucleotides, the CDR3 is TGCGCCAGCAGCCCTCCTTGGGCAGGGGCGGAAGCTGAAGCTTTCTTT.